The source of this TCR beta chain is a study of T-cell memory formation after mild COVID-19 (dated by TCRdb to the early 2020s). With regard to the full study: TCR sequence clusters from the two donors were found to be largely donor specific. The cohort was made up of two young adult volunteers, one female and one male, who were previously healthy. T-cell clones expanding and contracting after mild COVID-19 in a couple of donors were tracked by longitudinal TCRalpha and TCRbeta repertoire sequencing. The full study reports these points: The detection of some responding clones in pre-infection memory suggests that pre-existing cross-reactive memory T cells joined the SARS-CoV-2 response. Whether the second-wave clones peaking on day 37 were SARS-CoV-2 specific was not confirmed. Contracting CD4+ clones were found mainly in CM and EM memory subsets, while CD8+ clones were enriched in EMRA. From day 15 to 85, contracting clones showed balanced CD4/CD8 phenotypes, whereas a second wave of clones that expanded from day 15 to 37 leaned towards CD4+. Only a couple of mild cases were covered by the study, and larger cohorts that include severe cases with pre-infection samples were considered necessary.

These reads were obtained on an Illumina NovaSeq 6000. cDNA libraries for TCRalpha and TCRbeta were prepared by 5'RACE using constant-segment primers, with sample barcodes and unique molecular identifiers added. Trizol reagent was used to extract RNA from every sample. The libraries were amplified in two PCR steps, and the second step added a second sample barcode and Illumina TruSeq adapters. The libraries were sequenced on an Illumina NovaSeq using 2 x 150 bp paired-end reads. The paper's data handling went like this. Demultiplexing of reads and collapsing into UMI-guided consensus sequences were performed with migec v1.2.7. Using mixcr v2.1.11, the UMI consensuses were aligned to TRA and TRB V and J templates and assembled into clonotypes. Expanded or contracted clonotypes were those called significant by both edgeR and NoisET, with noise models trained on biological replicates. For edgeR calls, the thresholds were a false discovery rate-adjusted p below 0.01 and a log2 fold-change of 1. As an exploratory analysis of dynamics, PCA with hierarchical clustering was applied to max-normalized trajectories of the 1000 most abundant clonotypes. Separately sequenced CD4+ and CD8+ repertoires were used to assign the CD4 or CD8 phenotype of responding clones. TCRdb reprocessed the public reads (quality trimming at Q25 with fastp, clone calling with MiXCR) and kept in-frame beta chains. Every entry covers one CDR3 protein and lists the most common genes and DNA from its rows. These V and J calls rely on TCRdb rather than the paper's analysis. The sample includes roughly 150,000 distinct CDR3 sequences, with about 25% observed a single time. The ten largest clones take up roughly 25% of the sample.

A word on this clonotype: It lacks a known antigen. There are no base qualities to consult, and no much larger clone falls within one base.

Ficoll-Paque density gradient centrifugation was used to isolate PBMCs. From the cysteine through the phenylalanine, the CDR3 covers 13 amino acids. Of all the DNA, just the CDR3 is kept, 39 bases in frame from base 1. V is cut back by 8 bases and J by 3 bases, with 6 bases in the junction unmatched. Reading the germline V gene gives CDR1 MNHNS and CDR2 SASEGT. The sample consisted of PBMCs or a T cell subset sorted from them (not recorded which). The receptor chain draws on TRBV6-1 and TRBJ2-7; 8 middle bases align to TRBD2. The receptor's source is an adult woman who had mild COVID-19 (a few samples of this study predate the infection). The sample titles of this study are shuffled in the database, so cell type and time point are left out; the donor was told from shared clones. The CDR3 protein sequence reads: CASAREGYYEQYF. At the DNA level, the sequence is TGTGCCAGCGCCCGGGAGGGCTACTACGAGCAGTACTTC.